The 2 T cell receptor beta chains in this list originate from one sample, sequenced in a study of cytotoxic CD8 clonotypes in ibrutinib-treated CLL (dated by TCRdb to 2020 to 2023). The library was obtained by the immunoSEQ multiplex PCR assay. Imported from immuneACCESS, the table was reduced by TCRdb to in-frame sequences with V and J called. These copies leave out some clones; in studies compared against another copy, an unresolved V gene accounts for under half, and the cause of the remainder is not known. The sample table holds 90,000 to 150,000 clones, of which 55% to 75% were seen once. Of the sample, approximately 35% is held by the ten largest clones. The time point label here, explained by the study, means: approximately 25 months on ibrutinib. The material was PBMCs, obtained after 24 months of ibrutinib treatment. All receptors come from a human donor with chronic lymphocytic leukemia.

The chain employs TRBV30 and TRBJ1-6; D is undetermined. Between the trimmed V and J ends, which lost 2 bases and 7 bases, there was a span of 15 bases. The CDR3 has 15 amino acids. Looked up from germline, CDR1 is GTSNPN and CDR2 is SVGIG (reference sequence). The CDR3 DNA reads as TGTGCCTGGAGTTCTGGGTTAGGGATAAATTCACCCCTCCACTTT. Translated, it gives CAWSSGLGINSPLHF.

This chain connects TRBV28 to TRBJ2-3; 9 bases line up with TRBD1. The ends lost 4 bases at V and 0 bases at J; junction bases unmatched: 5. This CDR3 is built from 16 residues. The V gene's germline CDR1 is MDHEN and CDR2 SYDVKM. The CDR3 region is CASSWTGDPSTDTQYF. In DNA, the CDR3 is TGTGCCAGCAGTTGGACAGGGGATCCTAGCACAGATACGCAGTATTTT. The full variable domain, in which reference TRBV28 and TRBJ2-3 provide the parts outside the CDR3, is DVKVTQSSRYLVKRTGEKVFLECVQDMDHENMFWYRQDPGLGLRLIYFSYDVKMKEKGDIPEGYSVSREKKERFSLILESASTNQTSMYLCASSWTGDPSTDTQYFGPGTRLTVL.